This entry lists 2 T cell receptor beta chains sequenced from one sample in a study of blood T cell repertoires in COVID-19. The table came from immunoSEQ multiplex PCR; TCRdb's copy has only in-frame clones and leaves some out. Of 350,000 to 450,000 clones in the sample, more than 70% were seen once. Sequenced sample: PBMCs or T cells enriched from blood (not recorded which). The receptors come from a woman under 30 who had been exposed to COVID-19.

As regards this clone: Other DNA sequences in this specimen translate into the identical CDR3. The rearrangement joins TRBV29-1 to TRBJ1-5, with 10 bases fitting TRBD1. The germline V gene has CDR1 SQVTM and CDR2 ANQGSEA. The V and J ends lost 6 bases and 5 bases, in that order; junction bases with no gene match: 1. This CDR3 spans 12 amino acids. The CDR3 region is CSVGQGDQPQHF. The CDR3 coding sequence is TGCAGCGTAGGACAGGGGGATCAGCCCCAGCATTTT.

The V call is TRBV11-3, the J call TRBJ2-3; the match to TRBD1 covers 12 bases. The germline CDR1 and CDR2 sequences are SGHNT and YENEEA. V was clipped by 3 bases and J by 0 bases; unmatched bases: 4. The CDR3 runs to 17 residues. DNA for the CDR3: TGTGCCAGCAGCTTGGGACAGGGGGCGACTAGCACAGATACGCAGTATTTT. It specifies CASSLGQGATSTDTQYF.